The next 7 T cell receptor beta chains were all read from a single sample in a study of blood T cell repertoires in COVID-19. Clones were read by immunoSEQ multiplex PCR, and TCRdb kept only the in-frame ones, dropping some. The sample yields around 54,000 clones, around 89% seen once. Input material: peripheral blood. These TCRs come from a human donor in a cohort sampled during active COVID-19.

This clone was picked up one time. The CDR3 DNA is TGCGCCAGCAGCTCCGGACAGGGAGGAGAGACCCAGTACTTC. Its protein is CASSSGQGGETQYF. The chain carries TRBV5-1 and TRBJ2-5; the match to TRBD1 covers 8 bases. CDR3 length: 14 amino acids. The V gene's germline CDR1 is SGHRS and CDR2 YFSETQ. Trimming cost V 3 bases and J 4 bases; bases outside gene matches: 5.

The CDR3, as DNA: TGTGCCAGTAGTGCCACGCGGGACAGCGAGCAGTACTTC. Encoded protein: CASSATRDSEQYF. V is TRBV19 and J is TRBJ2-7; TRBD1 might be the D (7 bases). The CDR3 extends over 13 amino acids. V shed 5 bases and J shed 6 bases, with 14 bases lying between them. Germline CDR1 and CDR2: LNHDA and SQIVND (reference sequence).

This clone has just one count. CDR3 region: CAHKGVSVEAFF. CDR3 coding DNA: TGTGCCCACAAAGGGGTTTCGGTTGAAGCTTTCTTT. This chain uses TRBV2 with TRBJ1-1, with D possibly being TRBD1 (5 bases). V was pared by 11 bases and J by 7 bases, with 17 bases between. The CDR3 is 12 amino acids. Germline loops: CDR1 SNHLY, CDR2 FYNNEI.

This chain uses TRBV7-3 with TRBJ2-1; weak D call: TRBD1 (6 bases). Germline values: CDR1 SGHTA, CDR2 FQGTGA. The ends were cut back, 2 bases at V and 4 bases at J, with 12 bases in the middle. The CDR3 is made up of 15 amino acids. The CDR3 sequence: CASSLLRQAYNEQFF. CDR3 in DNA: TGTGCCAGCAGCTTATTGCGACAGGCATACAATGAGCAGTTCTTC.

V usage is TRBV6-2 or TRBV6-3 and J usage is TRBJ2-7; 10 bases fit TRBD1. This CDR3 spans 15 amino acids. CDR1 is MNHEY, CDR2 SVGEGT, per germline. Trimming removed 6 bases from V and 0 bases from J; junction bases left unmatched: 5. The CDR3 nucleotides are TGTGCCAGCAGCCCCCGGACAGGGGGCTCCTACGAGCAGTACTTC. Its translation: CASSPRTGGSYEQYF.

V is TRBV24-1 and J is TRBJ1-2; no clear D. CDR1 and CDR2 (germline): KGHDR, SFDVKD. V lost 4 bases to trimming and J lost 4 bases, with 12 bases between them. The CDR3 runs to 14 residues. CDR3 bases: TGTGCCACCAGTGACCGCACCGGGATCTATGGCTACACCTTC. As protein: CATSDRTGIYGYTF.

The chain has TRBV2 and TRBJ2-2, with D possibly matching TRBD1 (5 bases). Trimming took off 0 bases at V and 5 bases at J, with 13 bases between the two ends. This CDR3 is 16 amino acids long. The germline CDR1 and CDR2 sequences are SNHLY and FYNNEI. This CDR3 reads CASSEAAGWETGELFF. The CDR3 DNA reads TGTGCCAGCAGTGAAGCGGCAGGGTGGGAAACCGGGGAGCTGTTTTTT.